The sequence of this T cell receptor beta chain was determined in a study of OX40 agonist ivuxolimab in advanced cancers. Turning to the study itself: Ivuxolimab was delivered to patients intravenously every 2 weeks at doses spanning 0.01 to 10 mg/kg.

The assay was immunoSEQ multiplex PCR, and TCRdb's table has in-frame clones only and misses some. The data hold tens of thousands of clones, with 89% observed a single time. V was shortened by 6 bases and J by 3 bases, with 15 bases between the two germline ends. This CDR3 is built from 14 residues. In germline, CDR1 is MNHEY, CDR2 SMNVEV (reference sequence). The clonotype originates from an adult with an advanced solid tumor such as melanoma, head and neck, liver or kidney cancer. This material consisted of CD4+ or CD8+ T cells sorted from blood, taken in a trial of the OX40 agonist ivuxolimab. The rearrangement links TRBV27 to TRBJ2-7; D possibly uses TRBD1 or TRBD2 (5 bases each). CDR3 amino acids: CASRTWGTGYEQYF. CDR3 bases: TGTGCCAGCAGAACGTGGGGGACGGGCTACGAGCAGTACTTC.